The 22 T cell receptor beta chains presented below share a single source sample, sequenced in a study of blood T cell repertoires in COVID-19. Measured with immunoSEQ multiplex PCR; TCRdb has only the in-frame clones, and not every one. The repertoire includes approximately 210,000 clones, around three quarters of them detected once, and less than 20% sits in the top ten. Sequenced sample: PBMCs or T cells enriched from blood (not recorded which). All receptors come from a woman aged 45-60 years with acute COVID-19.

The rearrangement joins TRBV18 to TRBJ2-3; 8 positions agree with TRBD2. This CDR3 region has 13 residues. Germline CDR1 reads KGHSH; CDR2 reads LQKENI. V lost 6 bases, J lost 6 bases, and 5 bases stayed unmatched. CDR3 nucleotide sequence: TGTGCCAGCTCCGGGGGGGAGCTGGATACGCAGTATTTT. This gives the protein CASSGGELDTQYF. Variable domain in full (rest from reference TRBV18 and TRBJ2-3): NAGVMQNPRHLVRRRGQEARLRCSPMKGHSHVYWYRQLPEEGLKFMVYLQKENIIDESGMPKERFSAEFPKEGPSILRIQQVVRGDSAAYFCASSGGELDTQYFGPGTRLTVL.

The chain is built from TRBV28 and TRBJ1-6, with TRBD1 matching over 8 bases. Germline lookup yields CDR1 MDHEN and CDR2 SYDVKM. V shed 6 bases, J shed 10 bases, and the junction held 11 bases outside the gene matches. The CDR3 has 15 residues. The CDR3 loop reads CASRASGTGMSPLHF. CDR3 sequence (DNA): TGTGCCAGCAGAGCGTCCGGGACAGGAATGTCACCCCTCCACTTT.

The chain carries TRBV6-5 and TRBJ1-5, with D unclear. Germline V gene lookup returns CDR1 MNHEY and CDR2 SVGAGI. The CDR3 consists of 16 residues. Trimming shortened V by 4 bases and J by 2 bases, and 15 bases separated the two germline ends. The CDR3 reads CASSSAGMIGNQPQHF. The CDR3 bases are TGTGCCAGCAGTTCTGCGGGAATGATTGGCAATCAGCCCCAGCATTTT.

The chain is built from TRBV6-5 and TRBJ2-3; maybe TRBD2 (6 bases). V was shortened by 6 bases and J by 2 bases, with 15 bases between the two germline ends. The CDR3 totals 15 residues. Per germline, CDR1 MNHEY and CDR2 SVGAGI. CDR3 nucleotide sequence: TGTGCCAGCAGGGTCCGGGACTCCCACACAGATACGCAGTATTTT. Amino acids: CASRVRDSHTDTQYF.

This clone appeared once. The chain couples TRBV11-2 to TRBJ2-3; 7 bases agree with TRBD1. CDR3 length equals 14 residues. Germline V lookup: CDR1 SGHAT, CDR2 FQNNGV. J gave up 4 bases and V 1 base, and 2 bases lay outside the gene matches. DNA of the CDR3: TGTGCCAGCAGCTTAGGACAGGGATCAGATACGCAGTATTTT. Amino acid sequence: CASSLGQGSDTQYF.

The V gene is TRBV5-8, the J gene TRBJ1-6, with 8 positions matching TRBD1. There are 15 residues in the CDR3. Looked up from germline, CDR1 is SGHTS and CDR2 is YDEGEE. With 4 bases clipped from V and 10 bases from J, the junction kept 10 bases outside the gene matches. The CDR3 bases are TGTGCCAGCAGCGGGGGGACAGGTGTTTGGTCACCCCTCCACTTT. Amino acids: CASSGGTGVWSPLHF.

The chain has TRBV14 and TRBJ1-1, with D possibly being TRBD1 (6 bases). The germline V gene encodes CDR1 SGHDN and CDR2 FVKESK. V was shortened by 4 bases and J by 1 base, with 13 bases between the two germline ends. The length of the CDR3 is 15 residues. CDR3 sequence (DNA): TGTGCCAGCAGCCCATCCGGGACAAAGAACACTGAAGCTTTCTTT. Its protein product is CASSPSGTKNTEAFF.

The rearrangement joins TRBV6-5 to TRBJ2-1; 13 nucleotides agree with TRBD2. The CDR3 loop spans 16 amino acids. Germline V CDR1 and CDR2: MNHEY, SVGAGI. V gave up 3 bases and J gave up 8 bases; unmatched junction bases: 7. The CDR3 DNA reads TGTGCCAGCAGTTATGCCGGGACTAGCGGGGCCTATGAGCAGTTCTTC. Protein product: CASSYAGTSGAYEQFF.

This clone was picked up one time. The J gene is TRBJ1-4, the V gene TRBV19, with D perhaps matching TRBD1 (6 bases). Per germline, CDR1 LNHDA and CDR2 SQIVND (reference sequence). CDR3 length: 14 amino acids. The V gene lost 5 bases and the J gene lost 8 bases, with 15 bases spanning the gap. For the CDR3, the DNA is TGTGCCAGTAGTGCAGGGGCCGAGGGAGAAAAACTGTTTTTT. This codes for CASSAGAEGEKLFF. Combining the CDR3 with reference TRBV19 and TRBJ1-4 gives the whole variable domain DGGITQSPKYLFRKEGQNVTLSCEQNLNHDAMYWYRQDPGQGLRLIYYSQIVNDFQKGDIAEGYSVSREKKESFPLTVTSAQKNPTAFYLCASSAGAEGEKLFFGSGTQLSVL.

CDR3 DNA sequence: TGTGCCAGCAGCTTGGGCAGGGCAAATACGGAGACCCAGTACTTC. Protein: CASSLGRANTETQYF. This chain links TRBV11-2 with TRBJ2-5, with D possibly matching TRBD1 (5 bases). Looked up from germline, CDR1 is SGHAT and CDR2 is FQNNGV. V was pared by 3 bases and J by 5 bases, with 16 bases between. The CDR3 is made up of 15 amino acids.

The CDR3 DNA follows: TGTGCCAGCAGCCCTATAGCGGCGAACACCGGGGAGCTGTTTTTT. Protein product: CASSPIAANTGELFF. The chain combines TRBV2 with TRBJ2-2; D perhaps matches TRBD2 (6 bases). The germline CDR1 and CDR2 sequences are SNHLY and FYNNEI. The length of the CDR3 is 15 residues. Trimming took off 6 bases at V and 0 bases at J, with 11 bases between the two ends.

The V gene is TRBV11-2, the J gene TRBJ2-1; maybe TRBD2 (5 bases). V lost 4 bases, J lost 10 bases, and 23 bases lay in between. Looked up from germline, CDR1 is SGHAT and CDR2 is FQNNGV. This CDR3 is 16 amino acids long. The chain's CDR3 is CASSYRAAGLSLEQFF. The CDR3 DNA reads as TGTGCCAGCAGCTATAGAGCGGCCGGTCTTTCGTTGGAGCAGTTCTTC. The entire variable domain, with the rest obtained from reference TRBV11-2 and TRBJ2-1, is as follows: EAGVAQSPRYKIIEKRQSVAFWCNPISGHATLYWYQQILGQGPKLLIQFQNNGVVDDSQLPKDRFSAERLKGVDSTLKIQPAKLEDSAVYLCASSYRAAGLSLEQFFGPGTRLTVL.

This clone was recorded only once. The rearrangement joins TRBV6-5 to TRBJ1-3; D is unresolved. CDR1 and CDR2 (germline): MNHEY, SVGAGI. V was clipped by 0 bases and J by 2 bases, with 11 bases between them. The CDR3 is 16 residues long. CDR3 in amino acids: CASSYSRRVTGNTIYF. The CDR3 bases are TGTGCCAGCAGTTACTCGAGGCGGGTGACTGGAAACACCATATATTTT.

This clone was observed many times. The genes are TRBV3-1 (or the pseudogene TRBV3-2) and TRBJ1-5; 9 bases agree with TRBD1. The CDR3 contains 13 residues. The germline V gene has CDR1 LGHDT and CDR2 YNNKEL (reference sequence). J gave up 8 bases and V 4 bases, and 3 bases lay outside the gene matches. In DNA form, the CDR3 reads TGTGCCAGCAGCCTAACAGGGGGCGAGCCCCAGCATTTT. It encodes CASSLTGGEPQHF.

V and J are TRBV19 and TRBJ1-1; the D is unclear. Germline CDR1 and CDR2: LNHDA and SQIVND (reference sequence). Trimming removed 5 bases at V and 6 bases at J, with 16 bases between. This CDR3 region has 14 residues. The CDR3 bases are TGTGCCAGTAGTGCGCCCCCGGGGTTCGCTGAAGCTTTCTTT. Translation gives CASSAPPGFAEAFF. The complete variable domain, with remaining parts taken from reference TRBV19 and TRBJ1-1, reads DGGITQSPKYLFRKEGQNVTLSCEQNLNHDAMYWYRQDPGQGLRLIYYSQIVNDFQKGDIAEGYSVSREKKESFPLTVTSAQKNPTAFYLCASSAPPGFAEAFFGQGTRLTVV.

The chain recombines TRBV19 with TRBJ2-2; no firm D call. CDR1 and CDR2 from the germline V gene are LNHDA and SQIVND (reference sequence). The length of the CDR3 is 12 residues. Trimming left V 7 bases short and J 6 bases short, with 9 bases between. DNA for the CDR3: TGTGCCAGTACCCCAGGTGCCGGGGAGCTGTTTTTT. Translation: CASTPGAGELFF.

This chain uses TRBV7-8 with TRBJ2-2, with D uncertain. V was pared by 3 bases and J by 5 bases, with 4 bases between. The CDR3 totals 12 residues. Germline CDR1 SGHVS, CDR2 FQNEAQ. The CDR3, as DNA: TGTGCCAGCAGCTTGAGAACCGGGGAGCTGTTTTTT. It specifies CASSLRTGELFF.

V gene TRBV18 combines with J gene TRBJ2-3; TRBD1 agrees at 9 bases. The V gene end was trimmed by 3 bases and the J gene end by 3 bases; junction bases not matched to a gene: 1. This CDR3 comprises 14 residues. Germline V lookup: CDR1 KGHSH, CDR2 LQKENI. CDR3 DNA: TGTGCCAGCTCACCCGGACAGGGGACAGATACGCAGTATTTT. Its protein product is CASSPGQGTDTQYF.

The table lists this clone with a few counts. The rearrangement uses TRBV9 and TRBJ1-1; 8 bases are shared with TRBD1. This CDR3 comprises 17 residues. Germline V gene sequence: CDR1 SGDLS, CDR2 YYNGEE. J lost 0 bases, V lost 4 bases, and 11 bases had no gene match. The CDR3 coding sequence is TGTGCCAGCAGCCCCTGGGGGACAGGAAAAATGAACACTGAAGCTTTCTTT. Translating gives CASSPWGTGKMNTEAFF.

The chain joins TRBV29-1 to TRBJ1-1, with 7 bases identical to TRBD1. From germline, CDR1 is SQVTM and CDR2 ANQGSEA. Unmatched junction bases numbered 5, after V lost 6 bases and J lost 1 base. The CDR3 has 13 amino acids. The CDR3 protein is CSVKGAANTEAFF. CDR3 coding DNA: TGCAGCGTAAAGGGGGCAGCGAACACTGAAGCTTTCTTT.

The chain carries TRBV6-6 and TRBJ2-3; D perhaps matches TRBD1 (6 bases). Germline V lookup: CDR1 MNHNY, CDR2 SVGAGI (reference sequence). The CDR3 has 15 amino acids. V dropped 2 bases and J dropped 8 bases, with 17 bases sitting between them. The CDR3 DNA reads TGTGCCAGCAGTTACCAGGCGGGCCGAGGGGGTACGCAGTATTTT. Protein: CASSYQAGRGGTQYF.

The chain has TRBV18 and TRBJ1-1; 9 nucleotides align to TRBD1. V shed 6 bases and J 6 bases; nucleotides not matched to a gene: 8. Per germline, CDR1 KGHSH and CDR2 LQKENI. The length of the CDR3 is 14 residues. As DNA, the CDR3 is TGTGCCAGCTCCCCCACAGGGGGCTCTGCTGAAGCTTTCTTT. This gives the protein CASSPTGGSAEAFF. The full variable domain, its missing parts supplied by reference TRBV18 and TRBJ1-1, is NAGVMQNPRHLVRRRGQEARLRCSPMKGHSHVYWYRQLPEEGLKFMVYLQKENIIDESGMPKERFSAEFPKEGPSILRIQQVVRGDSAAYFCASSPTGGSAEAFFGQGTRLTVV.